The clone carrying this TCR beta chain has more than one count but fewer than ten. The antigen is undetermined. This entry comes from a study of blood T cells in healthy people across ages. The use of a sample-barcoded 5' primer and a J-beta primer mix characterized a second PCR of roughly 6 to 11 cycles. The template-switch adaptor was a 5' adaptor with 12 random nucleotides. It tagged each cDNA molecule. CDR3-containing paired-end reads numbering at least 2.5 million came from each sample. TCRdb reanalysed the 5' RACE reads using MiXCR and keeps one entry per CDR3 protein. The sample has about 290,000 distinct CDR3 sequences; roughly 26% are singletons. A minimum of 5 micrograms of total RNA was extracted per sample. Study results and limitations: Naive T cell percentage showed a strong correlation with TCR beta diversity.

Trimming cost V 1 base and J 6 bases, with 18 bases left between them. This CDR3 region has 15 residues. Germline CDR1 DFQATT, CDR2 SNEGSKA (reference sequence). The chain uses TRBV20-1 and TRBJ1-2, with a weak D call TRBD1 (6 bases). The TCR originated in a woman in her 70s in good health. The sequencing sample was made of blood. For the CDR3, the DNA is TGCAGTGCTAGAGTTATAGACCAGGGGCAGCATGGCTACACCTTC. Protein sequence: CSARVIDQGQHGYTF.